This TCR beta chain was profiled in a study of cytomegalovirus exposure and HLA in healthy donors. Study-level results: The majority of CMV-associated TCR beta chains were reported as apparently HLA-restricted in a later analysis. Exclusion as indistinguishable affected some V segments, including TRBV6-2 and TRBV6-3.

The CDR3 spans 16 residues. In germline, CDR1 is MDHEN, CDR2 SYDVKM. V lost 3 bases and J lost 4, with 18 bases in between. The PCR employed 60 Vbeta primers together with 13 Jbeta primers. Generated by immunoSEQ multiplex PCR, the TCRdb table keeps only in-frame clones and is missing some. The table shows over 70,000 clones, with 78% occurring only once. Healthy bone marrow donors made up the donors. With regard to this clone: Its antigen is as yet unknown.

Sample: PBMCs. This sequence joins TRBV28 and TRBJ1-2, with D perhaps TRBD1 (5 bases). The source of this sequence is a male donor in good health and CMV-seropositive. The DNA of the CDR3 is TGTGCCAGCAGTTTCGTTTCCAGGGTCCCCCTCTATGGCTACACCTTC. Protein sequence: CASSFVSRVPLYGYTF.